This is a list of T cell receptor beta chains from one sample in a study of shared clonotypes between healthy human individuals. Some clones are missing from TCRdb's copy, which holds only in-frame ones; the method was immunoSEQ multiplex PCR. The sample lists roughly 1.4 million clones, approximately 98.5% seen once, with under 0.45% in the top ten. Sequencing input: naive CD4+ T cells sorted from blood. The receptor set was obtained from a man aged 25 to 45 in good health. Both conserved end residues are trimmed from each CDR3. Fields, in order: V gene, clone size, J gene, CDR3 protein. The size field is filled for only some rows; it gives once, few, many or a size class.

TRBV6-6	.	TRBJ1-5	ASSYSARGGVQPQH
TRBV14	.	TRBJ1-3	ASSQDFWPGTTSGNTIY
TRBV5-1	.	TRBJ2-1	ASHALGVNIYNEQF
TRBV6-5	once	TRBJ2-2	ASRKTGGTGELF
TRBV7-9	.	TRBJ2-5	ASSPRQFGETQY
TRBV28	.	TRBJ2-3	ASSYGTDTQY
TRBV5-6	.	TRBJ2-7	ASSLLQGANEQY
TRBV14	.	TRBJ1-1	ASSQDPSGRAF
TRBV5-5	.	TRBJ2-2	ASSLRLVTGELF
TRBV18	.	TRBJ2-1	ASSPPGGAYLGEQF
TRBV5-5	.	TRBJ2-1	ASSLAVRSVAF
TRBV19	.	TRBJ1-2	ASKGKETLIYGYT
TRBV7-2	.	TRBJ2-7	ASSYQSSEAYEQY
TRBV6-1	once	TRBJ1-2	ASSVSYPGDYGYT
TRBV4-1	once	TRBJ2-7	ASSQTAGARSYEQY
TRBV5-1	.	TRBJ2-7	ASSSGLAASYEQY
TRBV9	.	TRBJ2-7	ASSSQGALREQY
TRBV7-9	.	TRBJ1-1	ASSLGMPGRNTEAF
TRBV5-1	.	TRBJ2-7	ASSPRGSPYEQY
TRBV2	.	TRBJ1-2	ASSWGQGNYGYT